The rows below give T cell receptor beta chains drawn from one sample of a study of cytomegalovirus exposure and HLA in healthy donors. TCRdb's copy holds only in-frame clones and misses some; the assay was immunoSEQ multiplex PCR. The data contain around 140,000 clones, 60% to 80% of them singletons. Sequenced input: PBMCs. The receptors come from a male donor in good health and CMV-seronegative. CDR3s include the opening cysteine and the closing phenylalanine or tryptophan. The order of the fields is clone size, CDR3 length, J gene, V gene, D gene, CDR3 DNA, CDR3 protein. A D gene is named only where the DNA matches it firmly. Not all rows give a size; the values are once, few, many and, for expanded clones, a class.

>few|15|TRBJ1-2|TRBV19|.
TGTGCCAGTAGTCCCTCCGGGGGGGCGAACTATGGCTACACCTTC
CASSPSGGANYGYTF
>.|14|TRBJ1-3|TRBV7-9|.
TGTGCCAGCAGCTTAAAGAGGGTAGGAAATACCATATATTTT
CASSLKRVGNTIYF
>.|12|TRBJ1-2|TRBV10-3|.
TGTGCCACACTCGGAGGTCGGGGGGGCTACACCTTC
CATLGGRGGYTF
>.|12|TRBJ2-1|TRBV4-1|.
TGCGCCAGCAGCCAAGATTCGAGGGTGCGGTTCTTC
CASSQDSRVRFF
>once|15|TRBJ2-7|TRBV19|TRBD2
TGTGCCAGTAGTATTACTGGCGGGGGTAACTACGAGCAGTACTTC
CASSITGGGNYEQYF
>.|16|TRBJ2-5|TRBV19|TRBD2
TGTGCCAGTAGCAGTTTTCCAGCGGGAGTACAAGAGACCCAGTACTTC
CASSSFPAGVQETQYF
>.|14|TRBJ1-4|TRBV11-1|.
TGTGCCAGCAGCGCCTTCGGGGGGCCGGAAAAACTGTTTTTT
CASSAFGGPEKLFF
>.|15|TRBJ2-1|TRBV6-6|TRBD2
TGTGCCAGCAGTTTTAGCGGGAGGGGTTACAATGAGCAGTTCTTC
CASSFSGRGYNEQFF
>.|18|TRBJ2-3|TRBV7-2|TRBD2
TGTGCCAGCAGCTTAAAACTAGCGGGGGGGCCCTCCACAGATACGCAGTATTTT
CASSLKLAGGPSTDTQYF
>.|17|TRBJ1-3|TRBV4-1|TRBD1
TGCGCCAGCAGCCAGGGGGGCCAGGGGGCCTCTGGAAACACCATATATTTT
CASSQGGQGASGNTIYF
>.|13|TRBJ2-7|TRBV5-6|.
TGTGCCAGCAGCCCGGAGCCCGGCTACGAGCAGTACTTC
CASSPEPGYEQYF
>.|15|TRBJ1-1|TRBV18|TRBD1
TGTGCCAGCTCACCTTCGACAGGGGGGTACGCTGAAGCTTTCTTT
CASSPSTGGYAEAFF
>few|12|TRBJ2-7|TRBV27|TRBD1
TGTGCCACCAGGACAGGGGGGTTCGAGCAGTACTTC
CATRTGGFEQYF
>.|12|TRBJ2-1|TRBV25-1|.
TGTGCCAGCAGTGAGCTAGGAAATGAGCAGTTCTTC
CASSELGNEQFF
>.|16|TRBJ1-2|TRBV19|TRBD1
TGTGCCAGTAGACCAGGGATGGACAGGAAAGCCTATGGCTACACCTTC
CASRPGMDRKAYGYTF
>few|17|TRBJ2-7|TRBV13|TRBD2
TGTGCCAGCAGCTTAGGGTCGGGTAGCGGGGATCTCTACGAGCAGTACTTC
CASSLGSGSGDLYEQYF
>.|15|TRBJ2-1|TRBV18|.
TGTGCCAGCTCACCACGGGAGGTGGGTAACAATGAGCAGTTCTTC
CASSPREVGNNEQFF
>.|20|TRBJ2-3|TRBV9|.
TGTGCCAGCAGCGTATGGTCACCACTACGCTCACTCACGAGCACAGATACGCAGTATTTT
CASSVWSPLRSLTSTDTQYF
>few|16|TRBJ1-5|TRBV10-3|TRBD1
TGTGCCATCAGTTACAATCCGGGACAGAACAATCAGCCCCAGCATTTT
CAISYNPGQNNQPQHF
>.|15|TRBJ1-4|TRBV7-2|.
TGTGCCAGCAGCTTAGCGCAGGCACTGAATGAAAAACTGTTTTTT
CASSLAQALNEKLFF
>.|15|TRBJ2-1|TRBV5-1|TRBD2
TGCGCCAGCAGCTTGAATAGCGGGGGTTCGGGTGAGCAGTTCTTC
CASSLNSGGSGEQFF
>.|13|TRBJ2-7|TRBV7-7|TRBD1
TGTGCTAGCAGCTCGGACAGGGGCGGTGAGCAGTACTTC
CASSSDRGGEQYF
>.|14|TRBJ2-5|TRBV6-1|.
TGTGCCAGCAGTGAAGGAAAGTTGAGAGAGACCCAGTACTTC
CASSEGKLRETQYF
>.|15|TRBJ2-5|TRBV4-1|.
TGCGCCAGCAGCCAAGTGCACAGTGTCGAAGAGACCCAGTACTTC
CASSQVHSVEETQYF
>.|15|TRBJ2-2|TRBV5-1|TRBD2
TGCGCCAGCAGCTTGGGTAGCGGGATTACCGGGGAGCTGTTTTTT
CASSLGSGITGELFF
>once|15|TRBJ2-7|TRBV10-3|TRBD1
TGTGCCATCAGTGAGCCTGGACAGGGCTACTACGAGCAGTACTTC
CAISEPGQGYYEQYF
>.|14|TRBJ2-2|TRBV28|.
TGTGCCAGCAGTTTATTTCCAGCGGCCGGGGAGCTGTTTTTT
CASSLFPAAGELFF
>.|16|TRBJ2-1|TRBV27|.
TGTGCCAGCAGTTCAACCCCCCCCCTAGTTGGCTATGAGCAGTTCTTC
CASSSTPPLVGYEQFF
>.|15|TRBJ1-5|TRBV7-2|.
TGTGCCAGCAGCCTTCATAGGCGCGGGGATCAGCCCCAGCATTTT
CASSLHRRGDQPQHF
>.|15|TRBJ1-2|TRBV19|.
TGTGCCAGTAGTCGAACAGGGAATGGCAACTATGGCTACACCTTC
CASSRTGNGNYGYTF
>few|15|TRBJ2-1|TRBV5-1|.
TGCGCCAGCAGCTTGGCACTAGTTAGGTACGATGAGCAGTTCTTC
CASSLALVRYDEQFF
>.|15|TRBJ1-2|TRBV6-5|.
TGTGCCAGCCTAGGGGGGGTCCGTTCTAACTATGGCTACACCTTC
CASLGGVRSNYGYTF
>.|15|TRBJ2-1|TRBV5-4|TRBD2
TGTGCCAGCAGCCCGGGGACTAGCGGTAACAATGAGCAGTTCTTC
CASSPGTSGNNEQFF
>.|13|TRBJ1-5|TRBV2|TRBD1
TGTGCCAGCAGTACAGGGGGGAATCAGCCCCAGCATTTT
CASSTGGNQPQHF
>.|12|TRBJ2-3|TRBV6-5|.
TGTGCCACCCGACAGAGTTTGGATACGCAGTATTTT
CATRQSLDTQYF
>.|17|TRBJ2-2|TRBV11-3|TRBD2
TGTGCCAGCAGCTTTCTACCAACTAGCGGAGGGGCTGGGGAGCTGTTTTTT
CASSFLPTSGGAGELFF
>.|14|TRBJ2-7|TRBV27|TRBD2
TGTGCCAGCCGGGGCCTAGCGGGGTCCTACGAGCAGTACTTC
CASRGLAGSYEQYF
>.|14|TRBJ1-5|TRBV28|.
TGTGCCAGCAGGAAACATGGGAGACATCCGTCCCAGCATTTT
CASRKHGRHPSQHF
>once|15|TRBJ1-2|TRBV5-6|TRBD1
TGTGCCAGCAGCCCCGAAGGGTTACAGGGGGATGGCTACACCTTC
CASSPEGLQGDGYTF
>few|14|TRBJ1-1|TRBV25-1|.
TGTGCCAGCAGTGAATTACGGGGAACCACTGAAGCTTTCTTT
CASSELRGTTEAFF
>.|13|TRBJ2-2|TRBV6-5|.
TGTGCCATTACATCGCCGAACACCGGGGAGCTGTTTTTT
CAITSPNTGELFF
>.|16|TRBJ2-1|TRBV5-1|TRBD2
TGCGCCAGCAGCCCTAGGACTAGCGGAGCCGGAAATGAGCAGTTCTTC
CASSPRTSGAGNEQFF
>.|15|TRBJ1-5|TRBV19|TRBD1
TGTGCCAGCTCGGACAGGGACGGCCCGAATCAGCCCCAGCATTTT
CASSDRDGPNQPQHF
>.|13|TRBJ1-1|TRBV6-1|.
TGTGCCAGCAGAGCAGACCGGTTAGCTGGCGCTTTCTTT
CASRADRLAGAFF
>.|15|TRBJ2-7|TRBV18|.
TGTGCCAGCTCACCACCATTTGGAGGTTCCGGCGAGCAGTACTTC
CASSPPFGGSGEQYF
>.|17|TRBJ1-4|TRBV18|.
TGTGCCAGCTCACCGTTTCTCGGGAACAATCTTAATGAAAAACTGTTTTTT
CASSPFLGNNLNEKLFF
>.|15|TRBJ2-1|TRBV9|TRBD2
TGTGCCAGCAACCCCGGCGGGGGATCCTACAATGAGCAGTTCTTC
CASNPGGGSYNEQFF
>.|15|TRBJ1-1|TRBV5-1|TRBD1
TGCGCCAGCAGCGGGGGGACAGGGTTTAACACTGAAGCTTTCTTT
CASSGGTGFNTEAFF
>.|16|TRBJ2-5|TRBV5-4|.
TGTGCCAGCAGCTTGCGGCTAGAGGGCCGAGGGGAGACCCAGTACTTC
CASSLRLEGRGETQYF
>.|13|TRBJ2-6|TRBV7-9|.
TGTGCCAGCAGCCCCCCGGGGGCCAACGTCCTGACTTTC
CASSPPGANVLTF
>few|15|TRBJ1-4|TRBV15|.
TGTGCCACCAGCAGAGATCAGGGATTGCGGGAAAAACTGTTTTTT
CATSRDQGLREKLFF
>.|12|TRBJ1-5|TRBV7-8|.
TGTGCCAGCAGCCTAGGAGATCAGCCCCAGCATTTT
CASSLGDQPQHF
>.|15|TRBJ1-2|TRBV9|.
TGTGCCAGCAGCGCTCCCGAGCGTCTTAACTATGGCTACACCTTC
CASSAPERLNYGYTF
>.|13|TRBJ2-5|TRBV7-7|.
TGTGCTAGCAGCTTAAGTCCGGGAGAGACCCAGTACTTC
CASSLSPGETQYF
>few|14|TRBJ2-5|TRBV6-5|.
TGTGCCAGCAGTCAAGGACTGTTACAAGAGACCCAGTACTTC
CASSQGLLQETQYF
>.|12|TRBJ2-1|TRBV30|.
TGTGCCTGGAGTGTTCAGACTGGAGAGCAGTTCTTC
CAWSVQTGEQFF
>.|14|TRBJ2-1|TRBV11-1|.
TGTGCCAGCAGTGAGGGCGGATCCTACAATGAGCAGTTCTTC
CASSEGGSYNEQFF
>.|15|TRBJ2-3|TRBV4-3|TRBD2
TGCGCCAGCAGCCAAGGGGGCGGGGGTCAAGATACGCAGTATTTT
CASSQGGGGQDTQYF